This T cell receptor beta chain was documented in a study of T cells in Graves' hyperthyroidism and ophthalmopathy. Study conclusions and caveats: Ophthalmopathy was predicted by the model a median of roughly 6.6 months ahead of onset.

This clonotype was recorded once. Its antigen is currently unknown. RNA transcripts provided the source from which TCR beta CDR3 regions were amplified. The HTBI primer set drove a first-round RT-PCR of the TCR CDR3. Each CDR3 protein gets one entry after TCRdb re-called the multiplex PCR reads with MiXCR. The table shows almost 600,000 distinct CDR3 sequences, with about 15% occurring only once. Germline-derived CDR1 and CDR2 are SQVTM and ANQGSEA. The CDR3 contains 14 residues. Deletions cut 6 bases from V and 0 bases from J, with 13 bases between. This clonotype was sampled from a woman aged 25-40 years with Graves' hyperthyroidism that later progressed to Graves' ophthalmopathy. The sample consisted of blood. The chain employs TRBV29-1 and TRBJ2-3; D assignment may be TRBD1 or TRBD2 (5 bases each). In DNA, the CDR3 is TGCAGCGTAGGACGGGACGGTAGCACAGATACGCAGTATTTT. Its translation is CSVGRDGSTDTQYF.